Given below is one T cell receptor (beta chain) in context. Its target antigen remains unknown. No base-level quality is on record; no much larger clone is a single base apart. The sample's time point label, in plain terms: baseline before oral tofacitinib. From alopecia areata patients, peripheral blood was collected along with lesional scalp punch biopsies. After PBMCs were isolated by density centrifugation and stained for CD3, CD4 and CD8, a FACSAria was used to sort CD4+ and CD8+ T cells. These data come from a study of CD8+ T cells in alopecia areata (dated by TCRdb to 2017 to 2018). About the study as a whole: Treated patients were enrolled in an open-label pilot trial of oral tofacitinib at 5 to 10 mg twice daily for moderate-to-severe alopecia areata. TCRbeta CDR3 regions were amplified by immunoSEQ multiplex PCR using 35 Vbeta forward and 13 Jbeta reverse primers. The study used high-throughput TCRbeta sequencing to examine T cell clonal expansion in alopecia areata, in both the C3H/HeJ mouse model and human patients. Scalp clonality was compared among normal scalp (n=4), patchy alopecia areata scalp (n=8), and alopecia totalis/universalis scalp (n=8). In humans, TCRbeta sequencing was performed on scalp tissue and on sorted CD4+ and CD8+ peripheral blood T cells from healthy controls and from patients with patchy or totalis/universalis alopecia areata. Biopsies were taken from tofacitinib-treated patients at baseline and again at 4 and 24 weeks into treatment, and several of those patients also had a later scalp biopsy. RNA came from the PAXgene miRNA kit for fixed scalp, the miRNeasy kit for PBMCs, and the RNeasy kit for mouse skin. Patients received tofacitinib for 6 to 18 months and were then followed off drug for 6 months to check for delayed response and recurrence.

Receptors were amplified or captured by the immunoSEQ multiplex PCR assay. For TCR sequencing, RNA was extracted from every sample and reverse transcribed into cDNA to serve as template. First-strand cDNA was synthesized using SuperScript III with a 2:1 mix of oligo-dT and random hexamers. Amplification bias was assessed with a synthetic immune receptor repertoire, and residual bias was removed computationally. In the authors' own workflow: After raw reads were preprocessed to remove errors, the CDR3 was defined following IMGT conventions as running from the conserved cysteine to phenylalanine. Clonality was calculated as 1 minus Shannon entropy normalized by log2 of the number of productive unique TCRs. CD4 or CD8 identity of scalp clones was inferred by cross-referencing scalp TCRbeta sequences with sorted blood CD4 and CD8 repertoires. In TCRdb, the immuneACCESS table is reduced to in-frame sequences with V and J assigned. These tables do not hold every clone; where another copy was compared, an unresolved V gene accounts for under half, and the others remain unexplained. V, J and clone size reflect that table, while D and trimming were determined from the DNA. The sample table contains some 200,000 clones; only one count was recorded for 50% to 60% of them. Together, the top ten hold 14% to 15% of the sample.

V loses 8 bases of germline sequence and J loses 0 bases, and the interval between the two ends is 10 bases. The CDR1 and CDR2 encoded by the germline V gene are MNHEY and SVGAGI. Reading from cysteine to phenylalanine, the CDR3 counts 13 amino acids. The kept DNA is CDR3 alone, 39 bases in frame from the first base. What the work shows at the level of the full study, not this receptor alone: Compared with mice, TCR sequences shared between patients were less clear, possibly partly because of HLA diversity across the patient population. Lesional scalp, especially in alopecia totalis/universalis, showed higher clonality and more expanded CD8+ clones than normal scalp, suggesting antigenic drive. Scalp TCR repertoire analysis is complicated because resident alphabeta T cells in normal human skin are also sequenced, whereas mouse skin is dominated by gammadelta T cells.

This TCR derives from a human donor with alopecia areata. The sequence links TRBV6-5 to TRBJ1-2; TRBD1 is a possible D gene, resting on 5 matching bases. The sequencing used CD4+ T cells sorted from blood, collected at week 0. The CDR3 reads CASGDVPNYGYTF. The DNA sequence follows: TGTGCCAGCGGGGACGTACCTAACTATGGCTACACCTTC.